This TCR beta chain was captured in a study of Ad26.COV2.S vaccination and SARS-CoV-2 variants. The treatment was: some 19 received Ad26.COV2.S at low or high dose, single or two shots; 5 received placebo; per-sample allocation not given. Samples came from day 63 after the first vaccine or placebo injection. Measured with immunoSEQ multiplex PCR; TCRdb has only the in-frame clones, and not every one. The data show around 300,000 clones, more than 85% seen once. The V end lost 3 bases, the J end lost 2 bases, and 8 bases lay between the germline ends. The CDR3 runs to 13 residues. This rearrangement joins TRBV12-3 or TRBV12-4 to TRBJ2-7, with D hard to call. This receptor was identified in a person between 18 and 59 years old who received the Ad26.COV2.S COVID-19 vaccine or a placebo. Sequences were derived from peripheral blood, sampled in a trial of Ad26.COV2.S vaccine versus placebo. The DNA of the CDR3 is TGTGCCAGCAGTTTGGCAGCACCCTACGAGCAGTACTTC. Encoded protein: CASSLAAPYEQYF.